The 17 T cell receptor beta chains below all came from one sample that was sequenced in a study of blood T cell repertoires in COVID-19. Using immunoSEQ multiplex PCR, the repertoire was profiled, and TCRdb retains in-frame clones only, with some absent. The table records 52,000 or so clones, just over 85% of them present only once. Sequences were obtained from peripheral blood. The source is an elderly man with acute or convalescent COVID-19.

The V gene is TRBV19, the J gene TRBJ1-6; 9 bases are shared with TRBD1. CDR1 LNHDA and CDR2 SQIVND come from the germline V gene (reference sequence). The J segment lost 0 bases and the V segment lost 3 bases, leaving 3 bases of the junction unmatched. The CDR3 is 17 residues long. As DNA, the CDR3 is TGTGCCAGTAGTATCAGACAGGGGGACTCCTATAATTCACCCCTCCACTTT. Translation: CASSIRQGDSYNSPLHF.

The chain combines TRBV30 with TRBJ2-7, with 9 nucleotides matching TRBD1. Per germline, CDR1 GTSNPN and CDR2 SVGIG (reference sequence). V lost 4 bases to trimming and J lost 5 bases; unmatched junction nucleotides: 6. CDR3 length: 13 residues. The DNA for the CDR3 is TGTGCCTGGACCACGGACAGGGGCCACGAGCAGTACTTC. This sequence encodes CAWTTDRGHEQYF.

This chain connects TRBV5-1 to TRBJ1-2, with D maybe TRBD1 (6 bases). Trimming took 0 bases from V and 2 from J, leaving 8 bases between them. There are 14 residues in the CDR3. The V gene's germline CDR1 is SGHRS and CDR2 YFSETQ. The CDR3 region is CASSLEQGNYGYTF. DNA for the CDR3: TGCGCCAGCAGCTTGGAGCAGGGGAACTATGGCTACACCTTC.

The chain combines TRBV3-1 (or the pseudogene TRBV3-2) with TRBJ1-3; D is uncertain. The CDR3 sequence is 15 residues long. V was cut by 3 bases and J by 0 bases, with 9 bases left in between. CDR1 LGHDT and CDR2 YNNKEL come from the germline V gene (reference sequence). In DNA form, the CDR3 reads TGTGCCAGCAGCCAGTCCGCACTCTCTGGAAACACCATATATTTT. Its protein is CASSQSALSGNTIYF.

In DNA form, the CDR3 reads TGTGCCAGTAGTACGGGACAGGGACAGAACACTGAAGCTTTCTTT. As protein: CASSTGQGQNTEAFF. The chain uses TRBV19 and TRBJ1-1; 9 nucleotides match TRBD1. The trim removed 4 bases at V and 1 base at J, leaving 4 bases unmatched. The CDR3 has 15 amino acids. Per the germline V gene, CDR1 is LNHDA and CDR2 is SQIVND (reference sequence).

V usage is TRBV6-5 and J usage is TRBJ1-1; 9 nucleotides align to TRBD1. The junction had 8 bases not matched to a gene; V was cut back by 5 bases and J by 7 bases. The CDR3 sequence is 14 residues long. Germline lookup yields CDR1 MNHEY and CDR2 SVGAGI. DNA for the CDR3: TGTGCCAGCAGTATGGCGGGACAGGGCTTTGAAGCTTTCTTT. This encodes CASSMAGQGFEAFF.

This clone showed up just a few times. J is TRBJ1-6 and V is TRBV7-8, with a weak D call TRBD1 (6 bases). Germline CDR1 is SGHVS and CDR2 is FQNEAQ. The CDR3 spans 13 residues. V lost 5 bases and J lost 9, with 11 bases in between. CDR3 region: CASSLEQGSPLHF. CDR3 sequence (DNA): TGTGCCAGCAGCCTAGAACAGGGTTCACCCCTCCACTTT.

The genes are TRBV11-2 and TRBJ2-1; no definite D call. The germline CDR1 and CDR2 sequences are SGHAT and FQNNGV. Trimming stripped 2 bases from V and 7 bases from J, with 12 bases between. The CDR3 is 14 residues long. The CDR3 DNA sequence: TGTGCCAGCAGCTTAACAAACTTACAGAATGAGCAGTTCTTC. This translates into CASSLTNLQNEQFF.

V and J are TRBV30 and TRBJ1-1; a weak D match, TRBD1 (5 bases). The germline gives CDR1 GTSNPN, CDR2 SVGIG (reference sequence). The CDR3 covers 13 residues. Trimming stripped 5 bases from V and 1 base from J, with 11 bases between. The CDR3 loop is CAWGGGPNTEAFF. In nucleotides, the CDR3 is TGTGCCTGGGGGGGAGGTCCGAACACTGAAGCTTTCTTT.

The V call is TRBV2, the J call TRBJ1-4; 8 nucleotides line up with TRBD1. The CDR3 is 14 amino acids. Germline lookup yields CDR1 SNHLY and CDR2 FYNNEI. The ends lost 5 bases at V and 4 bases at J; junction bases unmatched: 3. Here the CDR3 reads CASSPQGGNEKLFF. Written as DNA, the CDR3 is TGTGCCAGCAGTCCACAGGGGGGTAATGAAAAACTGTTTTTT.

The rearrangement links TRBV7-8 to TRBJ1-2; 8 nucleotides agree with TRBD1. The CDR3 sequence is 16 residues long. The V and J ends lost 3 bases and 1 base, in that order; junction bases with no gene match: 7. Germline V CDR1 and CDR2: SGHVS, FQNEAQ. CDR3 residues: CASSFGTGAVNYGYTF. For the CDR3, the DNA is TGTGCCAGCAGCTTTGGGACAGGAGCTGTTAACTATGGCTACACCTTC.

The J gene is TRBJ2-1, the V gene TRBV19; possible D gene TRBD2, 6 bases. V was pared by 4 bases and J by 3 bases, with 16 bases between. From germline, CDR1 is LNHDA and CDR2 SQIVND (reference sequence). The CDR3 is made up of 16 amino acids. The CDR3 DNA reads TGTGCCAGTAGTAGGAGGGGTGGACCCAGCTACAATGAGCAGTTCTTC. Residues: CASSRRGGPSYNEQFF.

This chain connects TRBV5-1 to TRBJ1-1, with D possibly being TRBD1 (6 bases). Trimming left V 5 bases short and J 3 bases short, with 11 bases between. The CDR3 sequence is 13 residues long. The germline V gene has CDR1 SGHRS and CDR2 YFSETQ. CDR3 in DNA: TGCGCCAGCAGGACGGACAGAGACACTGAAGCTTTCTTT. It codes for CASRTDRDTEAFF.

The chain recombines TRBV7-2 with TRBJ2-5, with 13 bases fitting TRBD2. Germline values: CDR1 SGHTA, CDR2 FQGNSA. This CDR3 spans 15 amino acids. Losses at the gene ends were 5 bases for V and 4 bases for J; bases not matched to a gene: 4. The CDR3 DNA reads as TGTGCCAGCAGCCGGGGACTAGCGGGGTTAGAGACCCAGTACTTC. It codes for CASSRGLAGLETQYF.

The rearrangement links TRBV6-5 to TRBJ1-6; D uncertain. The CDR3 length is 13 residues. V lost 6 bases and J 3 bases, leaving 6 bases between the germline ends. Per germline, CDR1 MNHEY and CDR2 SVGAGI. The CDR3 sequence is CASRDIYNSPLHF. Here the CDR3 DNA reads TGTGCCAGCAGAGACATCTATAATTCACCCCTCCACTTT.

CDR3 sequence: CASSYSGSSGNTIYF. For the CDR3, the DNA is TGTGCCAGCAGTTACTCTGGGAGCTCTGGAAACACCATATATTTT. V gene TRBV6-6 combines with J gene TRBJ1-3; D remains unclear. Germline CDR1 reads MNHNY; CDR2 reads SVGAGI (reference sequence). Trimming shortened V by 0 bases and J by 0 bases, and 6 bases separated the two germline ends. The CDR3 is 15 amino acids.

The chain couples TRBV5-4 to TRBJ2-3; 7 nucleotides match TRBD2. Trimming cost V 6 bases and J 5 bases; bases outside gene matches: 12. This CDR3 has 15 amino acids. Germline V gene data show CDR1 as SGHNT and CDR2 as YYREEE (reference sequence). The CDR3 spells CASTSLAPEGDTQYF. The DNA of the CDR3 is TGTGCCAGCACCTCACTAGCGCCGGAGGGAGATACGCAGTATTTT.